The TCR beta chain described here comes from a study of T cell clonality in common variable immunodeficiency. Study outcomes and limitations: In common variable immunodeficiency, TCR beta chains reportedly carried fewer deletions and N-nucleotide insertions. T cell subpopulation sequencing would be needed to explain CVID clonality. Fewer TCRbeta clones were shared among CVID subjects than controls.

Germline trimming cut 7 bases from V and 4 bases from J; bases unmatched to any gene: 4. This CDR3 is 13 amino acids long. Germline V gene lookup returns CDR1 LNHDA and CDR2 SQIVND (reference sequence). Assay used: immunoSEQ multiplex PCR; TCRdb lists only in-frame clones, some missing. This table holds 15,000 to 17,000 clones. Remarks on this clone: Its cognate antigen is unknown. The CDR3 end is not reached by the read, which stops 3 residues before it; the germline J gene fills it in.

CVID meant reduced serum IgG, IgA and/or IgM plus specific antibody deficiency. Sequencing used peripheral blood mononuclear cells. The sequence derives from a human donor with common variable immunodeficiency. This chain uses TRBV19 with TRBJ2-5; 9 bases fit TRBD1. CDR3 sequence reads: CASTRQGGETQYF. Incomplete CDR3 DNA: TGTGCCAGTACCCGACAGGGGGGAGAGACC. The variable domain in full, with the rest retrieved from reference TRBV19 and TRBJ2-5, is DGGITQSPKYLFRKEGQNVTLSCEQNLNHDAMYWYRQDPGQGLRLIYYSQIVNDFQKGDIAEGYSVSREKKESFPLTVTSAQKNPTAFYLCASTRQGGETQYFGPGTRLLVL.